Listed here are 5 T cell receptor beta chains from one sample, sequenced in a study of identical twins' blood T cells. Each CDR3 protein is one row after TCRdb ran MiXCR on the 5' RACE reads. This sample has fewer than 450,000 distinct CDR3 sequences; about 28% occur once, and the top ten carry around 5.6%. The sequenced sample consisted of PBMCs. The receptors stem from a woman aged 18 to 50 in good health.

The chain couples TRBV14 to TRBJ2-7; no definite D call. Per germline, CDR1 SGHDN and CDR2 FVKESK. The CDR3 length is 13 residues. The V gene lost 0 bases and the J gene lost 6 bases, with 9 bases spanning the gap. CDR3 sequence: CASSQEIIIEQYF. Written as DNA, the CDR3 is TGTGCCAGCAGCCAAGAAATTATTATCGAGCAGTACTTC.

This clonotype was recorded a few times. The chain uses TRBV20-1 and TRBJ2-7, with unresolved D. The V gene's germline CDR1 is DFQATT and CDR2 SNEGSKA (reference sequence). Trimming left V 1 base short and J 4 bases short, with 11 bases between. The CDR3 totals 13 residues. The CDR3 is CSARGPPRYEQYF. CDR3 coding DNA: TGCAGTGCTAGAGGCCCGCCCCGATACGAGCAGTACTTC.

The chain is built from TRBV7-2 and TRBJ1-2, with 7 bases matching TRBD1. The germline V gene encodes CDR1 SGHTA and CDR2 FQGNSA. V was pared by 1 base and J by 5 bases, with 7 bases of the junction left unmatched. The CDR3 contains 15 residues. The CDR3 coding sequence is TGTGCCAGCAGCTTAGAAGTGACAGGGCTATATGGCTACACCTTC. This codes for CASSLEVTGLYGYTF.

The chain has TRBV7-9 and TRBJ1-4, with D uncertain. Germline V gives CDR1 SEHNR, CDR2 FQNEAQ (reference sequence). V lost 5 bases and J lost 6, with 7 bases in between. The CDR3 covers 12 residues. The DNA of the CDR3 is TGTGCCAGCAGCGCCTCAGATGAAAAACTGTTTTTT. Its protein product is CASSASDEKLFF.

V is TRBV10-3 and J is TRBJ1-2; D is unresolved. CDR3 length: 13 amino acids. V lost 6 bases, J lost 6 bases, and 14 bases lay in between. Germline CDR1 is ENHRY and CDR2 is SYGVKD. CDR3 bases: TGTGCCATCAGGGTTGAGGTTGGGGATGGCTACACCTTC. Its translation is CAIRVEVGDGYTF.